One TCR beta chain is described in this entry. What it binds is not known. The source of the sample is a study of cytomegalovirus exposure and HLA in healthy donors. The CDR3 spans 15 residues. In germline, CDR1 is MNHEY, CDR2 SVGAGI. Trimming pared 0 bases from V and 3 bases from J, leaving 9 bases between. The PCR used 60 Vbeta and 13 Jbeta primers. TCRdb keeps only in-frame clones here, not all; method: immunoSEQ multiplex PCR. Of 170,000 or so clones in the sample, around four fifths are singletons; the top ten hold 1.4% to 1.5%. Healthy bone marrow donors made up the cohort. Whole-study results and caveats: Judged likely to be a sequencing artifact was a cluster of highly shared sequence variants. In a later analysis, V- and J-gene trimming of beta chains associated with a DCLRE1C missense variant, replicated independently.

This sequence joins TRBV6-5 and TRBJ1-3, with a tentative D call TRBD1 (5 bases). The source is a woman in her 30s in good health and CMV-seropositive. The sequenced material came from PBMCs. The chain's CDR3 is CASSYSQGIGNTIYF. In DNA form, the CDR3 reads TGTGCCAGCAGTTACTCGCAGGGAATTGGAAACACCATATATTTT.